A selection of T cell receptor beta chains follows, all from one sample in a study of cytomegalovirus exposure and HLA in healthy donors. Using immunoSEQ multiplex PCR, the repertoire was profiled, and TCRdb retains in-frame clones only, with some absent. This sample carries about 140,000 clones, 82% of them seen once, and the ten largest clones take about 2.3%. Sequencing input: PBMCs. The receptors shown here come from a male donor in good health and CMV-seronegative. Each CDR3 is given with its conserved first and last residue. Fields, in order: clone size, D gene, V gene, J gene, CDR3 DNA, CDR3 protein. D genes are given only for firm matches. Not all rows give a size; the values are once, few, many and, for expanded clones, a class.

once	.	TRBV27	TRBJ1-5	TGTGCCAGCAGTTTCGGGGGTGAGGGTCAGCCCCAGCATTTT	CASSFGGEGQPQHF
.	.	TRBV6-1	TRBJ2-2	TGTGCCAGCAGTCTCGGTAATCCGAACACCGGGGAGCTGTTTTTT	CASSLGNPNTGELFF
few	.	TRBV10-1	TRBJ2-6	TGCGCCAGCAGTGAGATGAACTTCTCTGGGGCCAACGTCCTGACTTTC	CASSEMNFSGANVLTF
few	.	TRBV5-1	TRBJ2-2	TGCGCCAGCAGCTCGGGGACCGGGGAGCTGTTTTTT	CASSSGTGELFF
.	.	TRBV2	TRBJ2-3	TGTGCCAGCAGCCCTAGCACAGATACGCAGTATTTT	CASSPSTDTQYF
.	.	TRBV28	TRBJ1-5	TGTGCCAGCAGCTGGACACCTAGCAATCAGCCCCAGCATTTT	CASSWTPSNQPQHF
.	TRBD1	TRBV6-6	TRBJ2-5	TGTGCCAGCAGCTGGACCGGGACAGCGAAAGAGACCCAGTACTTC	CASSWTGTAKETQYF
.	.	TRBV5-4	TRBJ2-1	TGTGCCAGCAGCTTAAGGGGGGAGGGCTTGGACAATGAGCAGTTCTTC	CASSLRGEGLDNEQFF
.	TRBD2	TRBV5-6	TRBJ2-1	TGTGCCAGCAGCTTAGCGGGAGGGCCTTTTGGCAATGAGCAGTTCTTC	CASSLAGGPFGNEQFF
.	TRBD2	TRBV11-2	TRBJ2-2	TGTGCCAGCAGCTCCTACGATGAGAGGGCGGGAGACGTCACCGGGGAGCTGTTTTTT	CASSSYDERAGDVTGELFF
once	.	TRBV6-1	TRBJ2-7	TGTGCCAGCAGTGAGGGACATTCCTACGAGCAGTACTTC	CASSEGHSYEQYF
.	TRBD2	TRBV6-4	TRBJ2-1	TGTGCCAGCAGTAACGAGGTGGGCGGGGGTTACAATGAGCAGTTCTTC	CASSNEVGGGYNEQFF
few	.	TRBV28	TRBJ2-1	TGTGCCAGCCTGGACTTAGCCACCCACAATGAGCAGTTCTTC	CASLDLATHNEQFF
few	.	TRBV4-3	TRBJ2-5	TGCGCCAGCAGCCAAGATAATGAAGAGACCCAGTACTTC	CASSQDNEETQYF
once	TRBD2	TRBV27	TRBJ2-3	TGTGCCAGCAGTTTGGAGCGGGATTGGCCCGGGGCACAAGATACGCAGTATTTT	CASSLERDWPGAQDTQYF